This T cell receptor (beta chain) was found in a study of blood T cell repertoires in COVID-19 (dated by TCRdb to about 2020). Regarding the complete study: Samples covering the acute and convalescent phases of COVID-19 were provided by collaborators in the United States, Italy and Spain. The material from the prospective study consisted of cDNA or gDNA derived from T cells, B-cell-depleted T cells, or PBMCs. Subjects who had been exposed to COVID-19, were actively infected with it, or had recovered from it provided the deeply sampled blood TCRbeta repertoires that made up the dataset. A freely available public database, intended as a resource for researchers studying the immune response to SARS-CoV-2, is where the repertoires were released. Samples came from the ongoing ImmuneRACE study (first 160 participants) plus 1,254 subjects from 6 global collaborators. Sample metadata almost always included a de-identified subject ID, COVID-19 status, age in years and sex. Where available, HLA class I and class II types were taken from metadata supplied by the sample provider and were not determined by assay-based typing. What the research found in general, with its limitations: Clinical and demographic metadata were provided uncurated, with the amount varying by source and participant.

On this clone itself: The clone's antigen remains unknown. Within one base of it there is no much larger clone, and no base qualities were kept.

Participants in the prospective study were enrolled through a virtual design, were aged roughly 18 to 90 years, and lived in fewer than 30 United States geographic areas. In the prospective study, cohorts were assigned on the basis of participant-reported clinical history obtained from a screening survey and a study questionnaire. A participant counted as exposed if, within 2 weeks of entering the study, that participant had been in contact with someone who had a PCR-confirmed or clinician-diagnosed COVID-19 case. Each participant in the prospective study had whole blood, serum and a nasopharyngeal or oropharyngeal swab collected by mobile phlebotomists. Participants in the prospective study had the option to provide additional blood draws and questionnaires over an approximately 2-month period. Before DNA extraction, blood samples from the prospective study were shipped at room temperature or frozen.

The CDR3 contains 12 residues, cysteine and phenylalanine counted. Left in the record is the CDR3 DNA by itself, 36 bases read in frame from the first base. Cut back by 8 bases and 4 bases, the V and J ends lie 11 bases apart. Reading the germline V gene gives CDR1 MDHEN and CDR2 SYDVKM. The immunoSEQ Assay, a bias-controlled multiplex PCR, was used to amplify TCRbeta CDR3 regions from genomic DNA. In the source study's methods: The number of nucleated cells in each sample was estimated by amplification of reference gene primers within the assay. To quantify the absolute abundance of each unique TCRbeta CDR3 rearrangement, sequence reads were collapsed and filtered. For each sample, productive Simpson clonality was calculated by taking the square root of Simpson's diversity index across productive rearrangements. In its TCRdb copy, this immuneACCESS table keeps in-frame sequences only and misses some clones. Where compared with another copy, unresolved V genes explain less than half of these, and the others have no known cause. V, J and clone size are taken as reported in that table, and D and trimming were inferred from the DNA itself. This sample holds 140,000 to 150,000 clones; roughly 84% were observed only once. The ten largest clones add up to approximately 5.7% of the sample.

Specimen: PBMCs or T cells enriched from blood (not recorded which). In this chain, TRBV28 is recombined with TRBJ1-2, with the D gene not confidently named. The clonotype was recovered from a woman in her 50s who had been exposed to COVID-19. The encoded CDR3 is CASGGHGYGYTF. The bases read TGTGCCAGCGGAGGGCACGGCTATGGCTACACCTTC.